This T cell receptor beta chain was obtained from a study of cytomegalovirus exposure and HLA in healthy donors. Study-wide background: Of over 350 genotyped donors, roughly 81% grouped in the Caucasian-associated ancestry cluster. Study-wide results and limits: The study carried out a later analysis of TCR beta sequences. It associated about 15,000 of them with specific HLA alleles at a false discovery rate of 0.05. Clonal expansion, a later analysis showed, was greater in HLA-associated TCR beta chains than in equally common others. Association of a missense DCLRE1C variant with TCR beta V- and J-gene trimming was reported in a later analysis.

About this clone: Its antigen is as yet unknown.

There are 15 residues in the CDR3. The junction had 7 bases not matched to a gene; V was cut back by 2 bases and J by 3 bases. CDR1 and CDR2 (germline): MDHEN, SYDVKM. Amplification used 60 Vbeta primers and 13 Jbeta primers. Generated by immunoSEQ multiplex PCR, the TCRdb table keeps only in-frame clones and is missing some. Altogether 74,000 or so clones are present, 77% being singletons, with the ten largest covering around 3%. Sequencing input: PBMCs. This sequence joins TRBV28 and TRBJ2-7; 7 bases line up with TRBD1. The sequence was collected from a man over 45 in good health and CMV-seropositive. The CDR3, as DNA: TGTGCCAGCAGTTTAGGGGGACAGTTAGGCTACGAGCAGTACTTC. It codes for CASSLGGQLGYEQYF.